Presented here are 25 T cell receptor beta chains from one specimen sequenced in a study of blood T cells in healthy people across ages. Sample-barcoded 5' priming and a J-beta primer mix drove a second PCR of about 7 to 11 cycles. TCRdb recomputed calls from the 5' RACE reads with MiXCR, one row per CDR3 protein. The sample has roughly 2 million distinct CDR3 sequences, 49% seen once; the top ten hold over 2%. The specimen sequenced was blood. These receptors came from a woman aged 35 to 49 in good health.

V and J are TRBV4-3 and TRBJ2-1, with unresolved D. V lost 5 bases to trimming and J lost 4 bases, with 12 bases between them. The CDR3 is made up of 14 amino acids. Germline CDR1 is LGHNA and CDR2 is YSLEER. The CDR3 DNA reads as TGCGCCAGCAGCGTTATGGTACGATACAATGAGCAGTTCTTC. This gives the protein CASSVMVRYNEQFF.

This chain connects TRBV15 to TRBJ1-4; TRBD1 might be the D (6 bases). Germline V gives CDR1 LNHNV, CDR2 YYDKDF (reference sequence). V lost 0 bases and J lost 10, with 12 bases in between. The CDR3 contains 14 residues. The CDR3 bases are TGTGCCACCAGCAGAGATCAAGTGGACAGAAAACTGTTTTTT. Translating it yields CATSRDQVDRKLFF. Based on the CDR3 plus reference TRBV15 and TRBJ1-4, the full variable domain is DAMVIQNPRYQVTQFGKPVTLSCSQTLNHNVMYWYQQKSSQAPKLLFHYYDKDFNNEADTPDNFQSRRPNTSFCFLDIRSPGLGDTAMYLCATSRDQVDRKLFFGSGTQLSVL.

This chain joins TRBV24-1 and TRBJ1-2; D is unclear. CDR3 length: 13 residues. Trimming stripped 4 bases from V and 3 bases from J, with 8 bases between. CDR1 and CDR2 (germline): KGHDR, SFDVKD. The CDR3 nucleotides read TGTGCCACCAGTGAACGTGGAGACTATGGCTACACCTTC. It is translated as CATSERGDYGYTF.

This chain joins TRBV11-3 and TRBJ2-1; tentative D call: TRBD2 (5 bases). The V gene lost 8 bases and the J gene lost 13 bases, with 15 bases spanning the gap. CDR3 size: 11 residues. Germline V gene lookup returns CDR1 SGHNT and CDR2 YENEEA. The CDR3 sequence: CASGHEGVQFF. The CDR3 region has the DNA TGTGCCAGCGGCCATGAGGGTGTACAGTTCTTC.

This sequence joins TRBV5-4 and TRBJ2-3, with D perhaps given as TRBD1 or TRBD2 (5 bases each). V was shortened by 3 bases and J by 7 bases, with 12 bases between the two germline ends. The V gene's germline CDR1 is SGHNT and CDR2 YYREEE (reference sequence). This CDR3 spans 13 amino acids. The CDR3 loop is CASSSGTSYTQYF. CDR3 nucleotides: TGTGCCAGCAGCTCCGGGACCTCATATACGCAGTATTTT.

This clonotype appeared a single time. The chain has TRBV29-1 and TRBJ2-3; 7 nucleotides align to TRBD2. Germline V gives CDR1 SQVTM, CDR2 ANQGSEA. CDR3 length: 15 amino acids. J lost 1 base, V lost 0 bases, and 4 bases had no gene match. The CDR3 nucleotides are TGCAGCGTTGAAGATAGGCTAGCGGGCACAGATACGCAGTATTTT. Protein sequence: CSVEDRLAGTDTQYF.

This clonotype was seen more than once but under ten times. The V gene is TRBV6-6, the J gene TRBJ1-2, with D unresolved. CDR3 length: 13 amino acids. Trimming removed 0 bases from V and 6 bases from J, with 8 bases in between. The germline V gene has CDR1 MNHNY and CDR2 SVGAGI (reference sequence). The DNA for the CDR3 is TGTGCCAGCAGTTACTCTGGCGGGGATGGCTACACCTTC. Translated, it gives CASSYSGGDGYTF.

In its sample, this clonotype was seen a few times. The V call is TRBV20-1, the J call TRBJ2-5; TRBD2 aligns across 12 bases. With 0 bases clipped from V and 3 bases from J, the junction kept 5 bases outside the gene matches. Germline assignment: CDR1 DFQATT and CDR2 SNEGSKA (reference sequence). The CDR3 sequence is 16 residues long. The CDR3 DNA follows: TGCAGTGCTAGAGACCCTAGCGGGGGGGGCAAAGAGACCCAGTACTTC. This translates into CSARDPSGGGKETQYF.

This chain uses TRBV29-1 with TRBJ2-6, with 11 bases fitting TRBD2. Trimming removed 7 bases from V and 3 bases from J; junction bases left unmatched: 11. CDR1 and CDR2 (germline): SQVTM, ANQGSEA. The CDR3 totals 17 residues. This CDR3 reads CSAGISGGAYGANVLTF. The DNA of the CDR3 is TGCAGCGCGGGAATTAGCGGGGGGGCCTATGGGGCCAACGTCCTGACTTTC.

The V and J genes are TRBV27 and TRBJ2-1, with D hard to call. This CDR3 is 17 amino acids long. V gave up 8 bases and J gave up 6 bases, with 26 bases separating them. The germline V gene encodes CDR1 MNHEY and CDR2 SMNVEV (reference sequence). This CDR3 reads CASALRKPDGIGNEQFF. The CDR3 DNA follows: TGTGCCAGCGCCTTAAGAAAGCCGGATGGAATAGGCAATGAGCAGTTCTTC.

V gene TRBV7-9 combines with J gene TRBJ2-7, with 11 positions matching TRBD1. CDR1 is SEHNR and CDR2 is FQNEAQ in the germline V gene (reference sequence). CDR3 length: 16 amino acids. Trimming removed 5 bases from V and 3 bases from J; junction bases left unmatched: 9. DNA of the CDR3: TGTGCCAGCAGCCCAGGAGTGGGGACAGGGGGCTACGAGCAGTACTTC. Protein: CASSPGVGTGGYEQYF.

This clonotype was seen more than once but under ten times. The gene calls are TRBV29-1 and TRBJ2-3; a possible D gene is TRBD2 (7 bases). The length of the CDR3 is 13 residues. CDR1 SQVTM and CDR2 ANQGSEA come from the germline V gene. V was shortened by 2 bases and J by 6 bases, with 12 bases between the two germline ends. DNA of the CDR3: TGCAGCGTTGAATGGGGGGGCGGCGATACGCAGTATTTT. This codes for CSVEWGGGDTQYF.

The chain joins TRBV6-2 or TRBV6-3 to TRBJ2-3; possibly TRBD1 or TRBD2 for D (5 bases each). The germline gives CDR1 MNHEY, CDR2 SVGEGT. Trimming took 7 bases from V and 1 from J, leaving 18 bases between them. The CDR3 length is 16 residues. DNA of the CDR3: TGTGCCAGCAAAGTTCGGGGCCTGACTGGCACAGATACGCAGTATTTT. Protein product: CASKVRGLTGTDTQYF.

V and J are TRBV9 and TRBJ2-2; the match to TRBD2 covers 9 bases. The CDR3 spans 16 residues. Looked up from germline, CDR1 is SGDLS and CDR2 is YYNGEE. Trimming cost V 2 bases and J 7 bases; bases outside gene matches: 9. The CDR3 DNA sequence: TGTGCCAGCAGCGTTGAGGCCATAGCGGGGGTCGGGGAGCTGTTTTTT. Its protein product is CASSVEAIAGVGELFF.

The rearrangement links TRBV7-9 to TRBJ1-2; D gene uncertain. This CDR3 has 14 residues. V lost 1 base to trimming and J lost 6 bases, with 12 bases between them. Germline CDR1 SEHNR, CDR2 FQNEAQ (reference sequence). CDR3 DNA: TGTGCCAGCAGCTTAGAGGGCAGGATCCATGGCTACACCTTC. Translated: CASSLEGRIHGYTF.

This chain links TRBV20-1 with TRBJ2-7; D gene unclear. The CDR3 contains 14 residues. V lost 1 base and J lost 7, with 17 bases in between. Germline values: CDR1 DFQATT, CDR2 SNEGSKA (reference sequence). This CDR3 reads CSARAVQTYNEQYF. CDR3 bases: TGCAGTGCTAGAGCAGTACAGACTTACAATGAGCAGTACTTC.

Concerning this clonotype itself: The junction does not match germline at one end; this may be a read error. The chain recombines TRBV3-1 with TRBJ2-1; TRBD1 agrees at 8 bases. The CDR3 covers 15 residues. Germline CDR1 LGHDT, CDR2 YNNKEL (reference sequence). CDR3 residues: CASSKDRDRSNEQFF. The CDR3 DNA reads as TGTGCCAGCAGCAAAGACCGGGACAGGTCCAATGAGCAGTTCTTC.

This rearrangement joins TRBV20-1 to TRBJ2-4; maybe TRBD1 (6 bases). The J call is uncertain, as TRBJ2-7 better fits the DNA end. This CDR3 spans 13 amino acids. Per germline, CDR1 DFQATT and CDR2 SNEGSKA (reference sequence). The CDR3: CSAPQAGDSEQYF. CDR3 coding DNA: TGCAGTGCTCCCCAGGCAGGGGATTCCGAGCAGTACTTC.

Written as DNA, the CDR3 is TGCAGTGCTGTAAACGGGAGCTCCTACGAGCAGTACTTC. Its translation is CSAVNGSSYEQYF. The chain combines TRBV20-1 with TRBJ2-7, with D perhaps TRBD2 (6 bases). Germline values: CDR1 DFQATT, CDR2 SNEGSKA (reference sequence). The CDR3 has 13 residues. V lost 5 bases and J lost 0, with 11 bases in between.

The chain recombines TRBV6-6 with TRBJ1-5; TRBD1 might be the D (5 bases). The V end lost 2 bases, the J end lost 3 bases, and 11 bases lay between the germline ends. This CDR3 is built from 15 residues. CDR1 is MNHNY, CDR2 SVGAGI, per germline (reference sequence). CDR3 amino acids: CASSYRGRDNQPQHF. Written as DNA, the CDR3 is TGTGCCAGCAGTTACCGGGGCCGGGACAATCAGCCCCAGCATTTT.

This clonotype was detected only a few times. The chain recombines TRBV7-2 with TRBJ2-5, with a weak D call TRBD2 (7 bases). The germline V gene has CDR1 SGHTA and CDR2 FQGNSA. The CDR3 contains 14 residues. V lost 10 bases to trimming and J lost 5 bases, with 20 bases between them. The CDR3, as DNA: TGTGCCACCCGACCGGGGGGCAGCGTGGAGACCCAGTACTTC. It codes for CATRPGGSVETQYF.

In regard to this clonotype: One end of the junction varies from germline; a read error may be responsible. V and J are TRBV6-1 and TRBJ2-5; the D is unclear. The V gene's germline CDR1 is MNHNS and CDR2 SASEGT. There are 14 residues in the CDR3. The CDR3 loop is CTSSEGPAGETQYF. The DNA of the CDR3 is TGTACCAGCAGTGAAGGCCCGGCCGGAGAGACCCAGTACTTC.

The chain is built from TRBV20-1 and TRBJ1-6, with TRBD1 matching over 9 bases. Per germline, CDR1 DFQATT and CDR2 SNEGSKA (reference sequence). CDR3 size: 15 residues. J was trimmed by 9 bases and V by 4 bases; bases with no gene match: 10. CDR3 protein: CSATGTGSSSSPLHF. CDR3 nucleotides: TGCAGTGCTACAGGGACAGGGTCAAGTAGTTCACCCCTCCACTTT.

J is TRBJ2-7 and V is TRBV6-2 or TRBV6-3; no firm D call. This CDR3 is built from 14 residues. CDR1 MNHEY and CDR2 SVGEGT come from the germline V gene. Trimming removed 0 bases at V and 2 bases at J, with 8 bases between. The CDR3 sequence is CASSYSHLPYEQYF. The CDR3 region has the DNA TGTGCCAGCAGTTACTCGCACCTCCCCTACGAGCAGTACTTC.

This chain's CDR3 is CASSASLAGVQETQYF. In DNA, the CDR3 is TGTGCCAGTAGTGCATCACTAGCGGGGGTCCAAGAGACCCAGTACTTC. This chain connects TRBV19 to TRBJ2-5, with 11 nucleotides matching TRBD2. The CDR3 contains 16 residues. With V trimmed by 5 bases and J by 1 base, 6 bases remained unmatched. The germline V gene has CDR1 LNHDA and CDR2 SQIVND (reference sequence).